These T cell receptor beta chains were read from a single sample in a study of shared clonotypes between healthy human individuals. TCRdb keeps only in-frame clones here, not all; method: immunoSEQ multiplex PCR. The sample contains about 2 million clones, roughly 94% of which appear only once. Sample: naive CD8+ T cells sorted from blood. These receptors were obtained from a man aged 18 to 29 in good health. Each CDR3 is given without its conserved first and last residue. Fields, in order: D gene, J gene, V gene, CDR3 protein. A D gene is named only where the DNA matches it firmly.

NA	TRBJ2-7	TRBV21-1	ASSKRPLGQGINEQY
NA	TRBJ1-1	TRBV7-9	ASSVGEVSQAF
NA	TRBJ1-1	TRBV6-5	ASSYRGLNTEAF
NA	TRBJ2-5	TRBV2	ASSEYGGQETQY
NA	TRBJ2-7	TRBV10-3	AISPDTSYEQY
NA	TRBJ2-7	TRBV7-8	ASSSRDSYEQY
NA	TRBJ2-7	TRBV10-3	AISELEEGTREQY
TRBD2	TRBJ2-5	TRBV10-2	ASRSGRIQETQY
NA	TRBJ2-7	TRBV27	ASGYGAEQY
NA	TRBJ2-5	TRBV6-6	ASHHAGEETQY
NA	TRBJ1-5	TRBV6-5	ASTHPPGSDQPQH